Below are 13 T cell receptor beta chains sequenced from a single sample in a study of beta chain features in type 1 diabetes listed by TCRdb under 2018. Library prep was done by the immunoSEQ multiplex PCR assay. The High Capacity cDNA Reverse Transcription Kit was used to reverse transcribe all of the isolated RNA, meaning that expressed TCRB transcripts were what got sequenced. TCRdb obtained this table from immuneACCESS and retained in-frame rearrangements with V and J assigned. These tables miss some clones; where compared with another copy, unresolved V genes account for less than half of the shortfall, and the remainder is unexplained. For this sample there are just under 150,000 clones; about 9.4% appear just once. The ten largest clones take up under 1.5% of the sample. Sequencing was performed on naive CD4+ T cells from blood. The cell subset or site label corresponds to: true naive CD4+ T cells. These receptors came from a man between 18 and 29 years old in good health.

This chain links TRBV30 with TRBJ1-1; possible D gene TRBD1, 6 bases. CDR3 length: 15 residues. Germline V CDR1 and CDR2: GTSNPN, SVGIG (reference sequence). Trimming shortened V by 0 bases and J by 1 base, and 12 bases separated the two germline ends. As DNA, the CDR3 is TGTGCCTGGAGTGTATATTCACAGGGGAACACTGAAGCTTTCTTT. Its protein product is CAWSVYSQGNTEAFF.

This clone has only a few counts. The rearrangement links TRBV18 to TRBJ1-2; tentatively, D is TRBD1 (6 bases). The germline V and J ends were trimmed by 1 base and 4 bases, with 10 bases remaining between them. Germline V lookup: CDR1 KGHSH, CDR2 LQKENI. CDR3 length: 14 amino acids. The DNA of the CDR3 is TGTGCCAGCTCACCACGAGAGGACAGCTATGGCTACACCTTC. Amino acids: CASSPREDSYGYTF.

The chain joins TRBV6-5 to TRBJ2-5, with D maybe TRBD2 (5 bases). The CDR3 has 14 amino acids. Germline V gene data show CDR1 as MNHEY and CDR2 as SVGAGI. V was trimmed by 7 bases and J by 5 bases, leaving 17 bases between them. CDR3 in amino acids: CASTPRLPLETQYF. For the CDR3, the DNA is TGTGCCAGCACCCCAAGACTACCCTTGGAGACCCAGTACTTC.

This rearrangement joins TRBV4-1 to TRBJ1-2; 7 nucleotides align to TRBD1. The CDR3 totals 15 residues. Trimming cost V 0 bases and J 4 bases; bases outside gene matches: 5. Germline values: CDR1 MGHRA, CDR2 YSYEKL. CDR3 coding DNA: TGCGCCAGCAGCCAAGAACAGGGGCGCGGCTATGGCTACACCTTC. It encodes CASSQEQGRGYGYTF.

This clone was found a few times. The CDR3 DNA sequence: TGTGCCACCAGCAGAAAGGACAGGGGGTTCCGCGAGCAGTACTTC. Translation gives CATSRKDRGFREQYF. The V gene is TRBV15, the J gene TRBJ2-7, with 10 bases that match TRBD1. The V and J ends lost 2 bases and 6 bases, in that order; junction bases with no gene match: 7. The germline V gene encodes CDR1 LNHNV and CDR2 YYDKDF (reference sequence). This CDR3 contains 15 residues.

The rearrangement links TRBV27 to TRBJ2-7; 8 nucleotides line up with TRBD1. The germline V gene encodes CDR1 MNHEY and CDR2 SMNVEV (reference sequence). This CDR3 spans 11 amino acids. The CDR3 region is CIQGALGEQYF. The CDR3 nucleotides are TGTATTCAGGGGGCCCTTGGCGAGCAGTACTTC.

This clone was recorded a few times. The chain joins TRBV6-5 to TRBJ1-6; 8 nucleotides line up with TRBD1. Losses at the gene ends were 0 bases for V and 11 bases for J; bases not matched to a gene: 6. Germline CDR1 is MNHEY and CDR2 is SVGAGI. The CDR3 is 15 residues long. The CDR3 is CASSYSRQGMTPLHF. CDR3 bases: TGTGCCAGCAGTTACTCGAGACAGGGGATGACACCCCTCCACTTT.

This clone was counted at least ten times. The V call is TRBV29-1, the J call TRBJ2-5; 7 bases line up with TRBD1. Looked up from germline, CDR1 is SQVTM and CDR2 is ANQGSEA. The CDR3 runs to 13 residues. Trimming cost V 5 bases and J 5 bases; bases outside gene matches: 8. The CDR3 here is CSVHRQGRETQYF. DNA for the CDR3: TGCAGCGTTCACCGACAGGGACGGGAGACCCAGTACTTC. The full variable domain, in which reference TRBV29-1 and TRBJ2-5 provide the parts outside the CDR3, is SAVISQKPSRDICQRGTSLTIQCQVDSQVTMMFWYRQQPGQSLTLIATANQGSEATYESGFVIDKFPISRPNLTFSTLTVSNMSPEDSSIYLCSVHRQGRETQYFGPGTRLLVL.

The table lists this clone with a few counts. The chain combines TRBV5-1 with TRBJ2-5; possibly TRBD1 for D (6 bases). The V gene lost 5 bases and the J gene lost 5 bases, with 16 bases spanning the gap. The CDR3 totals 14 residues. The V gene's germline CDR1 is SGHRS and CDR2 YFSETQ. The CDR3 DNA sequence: TGCGCCAGCAGGAGGGACACTCCTGGGGAGACCCAGTACTTC. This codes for CASRRDTPGETQYF.

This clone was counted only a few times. Here the CDR3 reads CASSHAWNSPLHF. CDR3 in DNA: TGTGCCAGCAGCCACGCGTGGAATTCACCCCTCCACTTT. The V gene is TRBV7-2, the J gene TRBJ1-6, with no clear D. Per germline, CDR1 SGHTA and CDR2 FQGNSA. The CDR3 is made up of 13 amino acids. Trimming removed 5 bases at V and 7 bases at J, with 9 bases between.

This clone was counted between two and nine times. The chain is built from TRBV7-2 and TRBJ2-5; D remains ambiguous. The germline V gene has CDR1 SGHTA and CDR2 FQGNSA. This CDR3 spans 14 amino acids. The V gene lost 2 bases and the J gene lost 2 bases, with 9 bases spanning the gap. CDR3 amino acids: CASSLSYSQETQYF. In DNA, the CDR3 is TGTGCCAGCAGCTTAAGTTACAGTCAAGAGACCCAGTACTTC. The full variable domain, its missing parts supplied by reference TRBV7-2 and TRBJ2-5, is GAGVSQSPSNKVTEKGKDVELRCDPISGHTALYWYRQSLGQGLEFLIYFQGNSAPDKSGLPSDRFSAERTGGSVSTLTIQRTQQEDSAVYLCASSLSYSQETQYFGPGTRLLVL.

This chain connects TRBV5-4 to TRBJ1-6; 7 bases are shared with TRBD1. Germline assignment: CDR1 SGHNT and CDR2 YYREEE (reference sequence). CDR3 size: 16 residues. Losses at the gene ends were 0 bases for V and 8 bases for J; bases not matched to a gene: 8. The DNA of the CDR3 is TGTGCCAGCAGCTTGGCGGCAGGGGGGTTCGATTCACCCCTCCACTTT. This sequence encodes CASSLAAGGFDSPLHF. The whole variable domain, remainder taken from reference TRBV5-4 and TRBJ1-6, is ETGVTQSPTHLIKTRGQQVTLRCSSQSGHNTVSWYQQALGQGPQFIFQYYREEENGRGNFPPRFSGLQFPNYSSELNVNALELDDSALYLCASSLAAGGFDSPLHFGNGTRLTVT.

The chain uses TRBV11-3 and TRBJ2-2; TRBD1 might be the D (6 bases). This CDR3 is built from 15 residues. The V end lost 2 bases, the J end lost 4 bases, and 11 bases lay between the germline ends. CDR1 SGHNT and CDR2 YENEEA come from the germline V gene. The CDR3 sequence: CASSLQGRVTGELFF. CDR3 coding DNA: TGTGCCAGCAGCTTACAGGGGCGGGTCACCGGGGAGCTGTTTTTT.